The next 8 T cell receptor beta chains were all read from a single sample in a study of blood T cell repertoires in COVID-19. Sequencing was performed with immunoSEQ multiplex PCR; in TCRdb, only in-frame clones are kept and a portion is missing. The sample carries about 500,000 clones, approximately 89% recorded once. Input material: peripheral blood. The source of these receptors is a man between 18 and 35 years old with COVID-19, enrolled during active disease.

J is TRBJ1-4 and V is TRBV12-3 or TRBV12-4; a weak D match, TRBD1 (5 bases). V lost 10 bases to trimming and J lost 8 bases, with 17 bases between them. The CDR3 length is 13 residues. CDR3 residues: CATSRGIWEKLFF. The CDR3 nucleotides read TGTGCCACCTCACGGGGGATATGGGAAAAACTGTTTTTT.

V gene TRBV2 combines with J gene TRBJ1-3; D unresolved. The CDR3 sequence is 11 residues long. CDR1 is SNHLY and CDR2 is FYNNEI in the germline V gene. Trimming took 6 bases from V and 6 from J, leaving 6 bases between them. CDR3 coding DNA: TGTGCCAGCAGCCAGATAAACACCATATATTTT. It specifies CASSQINTIYF.

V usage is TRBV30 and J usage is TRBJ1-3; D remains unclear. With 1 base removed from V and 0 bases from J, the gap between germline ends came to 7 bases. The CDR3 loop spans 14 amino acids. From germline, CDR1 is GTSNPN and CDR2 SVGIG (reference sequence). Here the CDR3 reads CAWSATTSGNTIYF. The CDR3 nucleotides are TGTGCCTGGAGTGCGACAACCTCTGGAAACACCATATATTTT.

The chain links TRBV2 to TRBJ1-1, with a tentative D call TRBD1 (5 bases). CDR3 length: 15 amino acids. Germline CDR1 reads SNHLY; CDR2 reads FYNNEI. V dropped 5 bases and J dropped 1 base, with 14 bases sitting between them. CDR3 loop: CASSQGGTANTEAFF. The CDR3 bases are TGTGCCAGCAGTCAGGGCGGGACGGCGAACACTGAAGCTTTCTTT.

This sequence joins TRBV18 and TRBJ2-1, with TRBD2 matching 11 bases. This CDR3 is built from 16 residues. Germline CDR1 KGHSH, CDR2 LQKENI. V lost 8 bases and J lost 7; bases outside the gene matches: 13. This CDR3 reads CASLKGLAGGVNEQFF. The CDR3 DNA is TGTGCCAGCCTCAAGGGGCTAGCGGGAGGTGTAAATGAGCAGTTCTTC.

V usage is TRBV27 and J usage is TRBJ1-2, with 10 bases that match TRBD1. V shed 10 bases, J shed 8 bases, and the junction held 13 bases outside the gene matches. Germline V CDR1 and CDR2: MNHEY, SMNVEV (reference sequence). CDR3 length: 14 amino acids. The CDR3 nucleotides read TGTGCCACCATTTCGGGGACAGGGGCGGAAGGCTACACCTTC. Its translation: CATISGTGAEGYTF.

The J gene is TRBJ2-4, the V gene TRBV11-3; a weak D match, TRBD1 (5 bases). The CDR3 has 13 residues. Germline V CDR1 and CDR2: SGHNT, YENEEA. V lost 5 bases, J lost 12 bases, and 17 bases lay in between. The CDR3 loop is CASSQGTDSSQYF. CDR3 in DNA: TGTGCCAGCAGCCAGGGAACAGACTCGAGTCAGTACTTC.

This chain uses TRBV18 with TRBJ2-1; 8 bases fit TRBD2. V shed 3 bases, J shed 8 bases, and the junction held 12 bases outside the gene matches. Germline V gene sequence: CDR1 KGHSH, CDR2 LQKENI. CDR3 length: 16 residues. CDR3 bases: TGTGCCAGCTCACCCCAAGCGGGAGTCATGGGGGATGAGCAGTTCTTC. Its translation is CASSPQAGVMGDEQFF.